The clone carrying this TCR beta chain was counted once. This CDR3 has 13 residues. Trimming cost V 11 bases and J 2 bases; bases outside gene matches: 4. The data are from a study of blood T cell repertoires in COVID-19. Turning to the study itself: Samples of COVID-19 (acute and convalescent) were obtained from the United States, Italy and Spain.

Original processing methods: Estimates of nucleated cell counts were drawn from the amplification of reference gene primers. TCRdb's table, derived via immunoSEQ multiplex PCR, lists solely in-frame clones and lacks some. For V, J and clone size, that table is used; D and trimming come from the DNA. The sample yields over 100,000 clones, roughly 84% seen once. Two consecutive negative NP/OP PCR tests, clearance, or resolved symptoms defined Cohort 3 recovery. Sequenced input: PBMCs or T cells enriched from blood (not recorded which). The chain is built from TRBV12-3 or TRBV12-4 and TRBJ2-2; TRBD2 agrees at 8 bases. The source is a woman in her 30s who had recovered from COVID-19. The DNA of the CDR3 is TGTGCCTCCCGGGGGGGTAACACCGGGGAGCTGTTTTTT. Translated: CASRGGNTGELFF.